Listed below are T cell receptor beta chains from one sample, sequenced in a study of T-cell reconstitution after alpha-beta-depleted transplantation in children. TCRdb itself ran the PCR reads through MiXCR, one entry per CDR3 protein. The sample lists hundreds of thousands of distinct CDR3 sequences, approximately 12% occurring once. This specimen was PBMCs from the stem cell graft donor, taken from the stem cell graft. These TCRs come from a human donor who donated a stem cell graft to a child with acute lymphoblastic leukemia. Both conserved end residues are part of each CDR3. Each record gives: J gene, clone size, V gene, CDR3 length, D gene, CDR3 DNA, CDR3 protein. D genes are given only for firm matches. Clone size appears in some rows only: once, few, many, or a class for an expanded clone.

J: TRBJ1-1; size: many; V: TRBV14; length: 14; D: .; DNA: TGTGCCAGCAGCCACGGACAGTTGAACACTGAAGCTTTCTTT; CDR3: CASSHGQLNTEAFF
J: TRBJ1-5; size: .; V: TRBV12-3/TRBV12-4; length: 15; D: .; DNA: TGTGCCAGCAGTTTAGGGATCGTAAGCAATCAGCCCCAGCATTTT; CDR3: CASSLGIVSNQPQHF
J: TRBJ1-4; size: many; V: TRBV19; length: 14; D: .; DNA: TGTGCCAGTAGTACCTGGGGGAAGGAAGAAAAACTGTTTTTT; CDR3: CASSTWGKEEKLFF
J: TRBJ2-1; size: many; V: TRBV5-1; length: 16; D: .; DNA: TGCGCCAGCGCCATTCTCGGGATTGGGGCCTACAATGAGCAGTTCTTC; CDR3: CASAILGIGAYNEQFF
J: TRBJ1-2; size: many; V: TRBV27; length: 14; D: TRBD1; DNA: TGTGCCAGTTCCCGGACAGGAGCTATGGATGGCTACACCTTC; CDR3: CASSRTGAMDGYTF
J: TRBJ2-2; size: many; V: TRBV20-1; length: 16; D: TRBD1; DNA: TGCAGTGCTAGGGACCAGGGACAGGGACTGACCGGGGAGCTGTTTTTT; CDR3: CSARDQGQGLTGELFF
J: TRBJ2-1; size: many; V: TRBV3-1; length: 13; D: .; DNA: TGTGCCAGCAGCGCGGACGGAGCTGTCTCGCAGTTCTTC; CDR3: CASSADGAVSQFF
J: TRBJ1-1; size: many; V: TRBV7-2; length: 11; D: .; DNA: TGTGCCAGCGAGAGGGTATCTGAAGCTTTCTTT; CDR3: CASERVSEAFF
J: TRBJ1-2; size: many; V: TRBV20-1; length: 15; D: TRBD1; DNA: TGCAGTGCTGCCTCCGGGACAGGGGGCTACTATGGCTACACCTTC; CDR3: CSAASGTGGYYGYTF
J: TRBJ1-4; size: few; V: TRBV12-3/TRBV12-4; length: 14; D: TRBD1; DNA: TGTGCCAGCAGCCTCGGTACAGGGGTTGAAAAACTGTTTTTT; CDR3: CASSLGTGVEKLFF
J: TRBJ2-1; size: many; V: TRBV10-3; length: 10; D: .; DNA: TGTGCCACTCGTGATAATGAGCAGTTCTTC; CDR3: CATRDNEQFF
J: TRBJ2-2; size: many; V: TRBV25-1; length: 16; D: TRBD1; DNA: TGTGCCAGCAGTGAATGGGCCCAGGGGGCTTCTGGGGAGCTGTTTTTT; CDR3: CASSEWAQGASGELFF
J: TRBJ2-2; size: many; V: TRBV11-2; length: 13; D: .; DNA: TGTGCCAGCAGCTTCGACAGCCGGGGGGAGCTGTTTTTT; CDR3: CASSFDSRGELFF
J: TRBJ1-6; size: many; V: TRBV3-1; length: 13; D: .; DNA: TGTGCCAGCAGCCAAGGCTATAATTCACCCCTCCACTTT; CDR3: CASSQGYNSPLHF
J: TRBJ1-1; size: many; V: TRBV12-3/TRBV12-4; length: 12; D: .; DNA: TGTGCCAGCAGGCGACTTGGCACTGAAGCTTTCTTT; CDR3: CASRRLGTEAFF
J: TRBJ1-3; size: many; V: TRBV29-1; length: 15; D: .; DNA: TGCAGCGTTGCGGCCGAGGCTGGGACTGGAAACACCATATATTTT; CDR3: CSVAAEAGTGNTIYF
J: TRBJ1-2; size: .; V: TRBV19; length: 14; D: TRBD1; DNA: TGTGCCAGTAGCCCGGGGGCAGGGGGCTATGGCTACACCTTC; CDR3: CASSPGAGGYGYTF
J: TRBJ2-1; size: many; V: TRBV27; length: 14; D: TRBD2; DNA: TGTGCCAGCAGCGATAGTAGCGGGGGCCGCTGGCAGTTCTTC; CDR3: CASSDSSGGRWQFF
J: TRBJ2-3; size: many; V: TRBV6-5; length: 15; D: TRBD1; DNA: TGTGCCAGCAGTTACGCGGGACAGGACACAGATACGCAGTATTTT; CDR3: CASSYAGQDTDTQYF
J: TRBJ2-5; size: many; V: TRBV6-1; length: 15; D: .; DNA: TGTGCCAGCACCGAGATGGGGTTAGGACAAGAGACCCAGTACTTC; CDR3: CASTEMGLGQETQYF
J: TRBJ2-5; size: once; V: TRBV27; length: 15; D: TRBD1; DNA: TGTGCCAGTTCGAGTCTGGACAGGGGGCTGGAGACCCAGTACTTC; CDR3: CASSSLDRGLETQYF
J: TRBJ2-5; size: many; V: TRBV10-3; length: 16; D: .; DNA: TGTGCCATCAGTGGGAGGCCGGGGGACGCCGTAGGGACCCAGTACTTC; CDR3: CAISGRPGDAVGTQYF
J: TRBJ2-3; size: many; V: TRBV20-1; length: 11; D: .; DNA: TGCAGTCGACAGGGCACAGATACGCAGTATTTT; CDR3: CSRQGTDTQYF
J: TRBJ1-3; size: many; V: TRBV7-2; length: 15; D: TRBD1; DNA: TGTGCCAGCAGCCTCAGGGGGGCCACTGGAAACACCATATATTTT; CDR3: CASSLRGATGNTIYF
J: TRBJ2-3; size: many; V: TRBV28; length: 15; D: TRBD2; DNA: TGTGCCAGCAGCTCCCGGGACTACCGCACAGATACGCAGTATTTT; CDR3: CASSSRDYRTDTQYF
J: TRBJ2-3; size: many; V: TRBV7-2; length: 13; D: TRBD2; DNA: TGTGCCAGCAGCCCGGGGGGGACAGATACGCAGTATTTT; CDR3: CASSPGGTDTQYF
J: TRBJ1-6; size: .; V: TRBV2; length: 16; D: .; DNA: TGTGCCAGCAGTCCCCGGGTGTCGGCTGTGGTGTTGTCCCTCCACTTT; CDR3: CASSPRVSAVVLSLHF
J: TRBJ1-4; size: many; V: TRBV28; length: 14; D: .; DNA: TGTGCCAGCGGCCTAGGGGGGCGAGCGGAAAAACTGTTTTTT; CDR3: CASGLGGRAEKLFF
J: TRBJ1-5; size: many; V: TRBV7-2; length: 15; D: .; DNA: TGTGCCAGCAGCTTAGACGGGACAAACAATCAGCCCCAGCATTTT; CDR3: CASSLDGTNNQPQHF
J: TRBJ1-5; size: many; V: TRBV7-9; length: 14; D: .; DNA: TGTGCCAGCAGCTACGGGGGCGGAGATCAGCCCCAGCATTTT; CDR3: CASSYGGGDQPQHF
J: TRBJ2-5; size: many; V: TRBV12-3/TRBV12-4; length: 13; D: .; DNA: TGTGCCAGCAGTCTAAACTATTTGGAGACCCAGTACTTC; CDR3: CASSLNYLETQYF
J: TRBJ2-3; size: many; V: TRBV29-1; length: 14; D: .; DNA: TGCAGCGTGACGTCTCAGGAGGTCACAGATACGCAGTATTTT; CDR3: CSVTSQEVTDTQYF
J: TRBJ2-2; size: many; V: TRBV9; length: 18; D: .; DNA: TGTGCCAGCAGCGTAACGTTTATCTGCTTTTGCAACACCGGGGAGCTGTTTTTT; CDR3: CASSVTFICFCNTGELFF
J: TRBJ2-7; size: many; V: TRBV27; length: 13; D: .; DNA: TGTGCCAGCAGTTTTTCCCAGGGGATGGAGCAGTACTTC; CDR3: CASSFSQGMEQYF
J: TRBJ1-1; size: many; V: TRBV6-2/TRBV6-3; length: 16; D: TRBD1; DNA: TGTGCCAGCAGTTACTCGCTCGGACAGGGATTACCTGAAGCTTTCTTT; CDR3: CASSYSLGQGLPEAFF
J: TRBJ1-5; size: few; V: TRBV30; length: 13; D: TRBD1; DNA: TGTGCCTGGAGTGGGACAGGGGATCAGCCCCAGCATTTT; CDR3: CAWSGTGDQPQHF
J: TRBJ1-4; size: many; V: TRBV7-9; length: 16; D: .; DNA: TGTGCCAGCAGCTTCCCAACACCGGCAACTAATGAAAAACTGTTTTTT; CDR3: CASSFPTPATNEKLFF
J: TRBJ1-1; size: .; V: TRBV5-1; length: 13; D: .; DNA: TGCGCCAGCAGTAGACAGGTGAACACTGAAGCTTTCTTT; CDR3: CASSRQVNTEAFF
J: TRBJ2-1; size: many; V: TRBV24-1; length: 16; D: TRBD2; DNA: TGTGCCACCAGTTACCCCCGGCTAGCGGGGGGCAATGAGCAGTTCTTC; CDR3: CATSYPRLAGGNEQFF
J: TRBJ2-3; size: many; V: TRBV7-9; length: 15; D: TRBD1; DNA: TGTGCCAGCAGCTCCGGACAGGGGCGCACAGATACGCAGTATTTT; CDR3: CASSSGQGRTDTQYF
J: TRBJ1-2; size: many; V: TRBV7-9; length: 16; D: .; DNA: TGTGCCAGCAGCGCCGGAAGACGGGGATCTTCCTATGGCTACACCTTC; CDR3: CASSAGRRGSSYGYTF
J: TRBJ2-2; size: many; V: TRBV5-1; length: 12; D: TRBD1; DNA: TGCGCCAGCAGCTGGGGACAGGGGGAGCTGTTTTTT; CDR3: CASSWGQGELFF
J: TRBJ2-1; size: many; V: TRBV30; length: 13; D: .; DNA: TGTGCCTGGTCAGGAGACTCCTACAATGAGCAGTTCTTC; CDR3: CAWSGDSYNEQFF
J: TRBJ2-1; size: many; V: TRBV7-8; length: 12; D: .; DNA: TGTGCCAGCAGCGGAAGGGGAAGGGAGCAGTTCTTC; CDR3: CASSGRGREQFF
J: TRBJ2-7; size: many; V: TRBV12-3/TRBV12-4; length: 13; D: TRBD1; DNA: TGTGCCAGCAGTTTTGACAGGGGAAACGAGCAGTACTTC; CDR3: CASSFDRGNEQYF